A single sample gave rise to the 10 T cell receptor beta chains below, sequenced in a study of metastatic and nonmetastatic thyroid tumors. Thyroid surgery was preceded by no treatment in any patient. Using MiXCR, TCRdb reanalyzed the PCR reads. This table holds under 75,000 clones, 18% found once. The sequenced sample was blood. These receptors were obtained from a female donor with papillary thyroid cancer or a benign thyroid nodule (not recorded which). Some clones in this sample may be carry-over from other donors' samples.

Concerning this clone itself: It may be a read error: a sequence one base away is much more abundant. The chain uses TRBV19 and TRBJ2-1; 16 bases are a match to TRBD2. J gave up 1 base and V 5 bases, and 20 bases lay outside the gene matches. Germline lookup yields CDR1 LNHDA and CDR2 SQIVND (reference sequence). The CDR3 totals 23 residues. CDR3 sequence (DNA): TGTGCCAGTAGTTTACGGGACATTACTCCGGGACTAGCGGGAGGGAGATCCTACAATGAGCAGTTCTTC. It specifies CASSLRDITPGLAGGRSYNEQFF.

Ten or more counts support this clone. This chain links TRBV18 with TRBJ2-7; D may correspond to TRBD1 or TRBD2 (5 bases each). Germline assignment: CDR1 KGHSH and CDR2 LQKENI. Trimming took 3 bases from V and 6 from J, leaving 15 bases between them. The CDR3 runs 14 residues. In DNA form, the CDR3 reads TGTGCCAGCTCACCCCAGGGAGCTGGGGGCGAGCAGTACTTC. Encoded protein: CASSPQGAGGEQYF. Together with reference TRBV18 and TRBJ2-7, the CDR3 gives the full variable domain: NAGVMQNPRHLVRRRGQEARLRCSPMKGHSHVYWYRQLPEEGLKFMVYLQKENIIDESGMPKERFSAEFPKEGPSILRIQQVVRGDSAAYFCASSPQGAGGEQYFGPGTRLTVT.

In regard to this clone: An end of the junction does not agree with germline; a read error may underlie this. This chain connects TRBV13 to TRBJ2-7; D remains ambiguous. The germline V gene encodes CDR1 PRHDT and CDR2 FYEKMQ (reference sequence). This CDR3 region has 14 residues. CDR3 loop: CASSLAPSAYEQYF. For the CDR3, the DNA is TGTGCCAGCAGTTTAGCCCCTAGTGCCTACGAGCAGTACTTC.

This clone was counted ten times or more. This chain links TRBV27 with TRBJ2-1; TRBD2 matches at 10 bases. Germline V gene sequence: CDR1 MNHEY, CDR2 SMNVEV (reference sequence). This CDR3 is built from 15 residues. V dropped 4 bases and J dropped 5; count of bases not matched to a gene: 5. CDR3 sequence reads: CASSSGLAANNEQFF. The CDR3 coding sequence is TGTGCCAGCAGTTCCGGACTAGCGGCTAACAATGAGCAGTTCTTC.

This clone was observed a handful of times. The V gene is TRBV6-1, the J gene TRBJ2-7, with TRBD1 matching over 9 bases. This CDR3 is 14 amino acids long. Looked up from germline, CDR1 is MNHNS and CDR2 is SASEGT. V trimming: 5 bases; J trimming: 2 bases; junction bases outside the gene matches: 4. In nucleotides, the CDR3 is TGTGCCAGCAGTTCCCGGGACAGGGCCTACGAGCAGTACTTC. Protein sequence: CASSSRDRAYEQYF.

This chain connects TRBV11-3 to TRBJ2-7; the D gene is possibly TRBD1 (6 bases). The CDR3 runs to 13 residues. V lost 3 bases and J 6 bases, leaving 12 bases between the germline ends. Germline CDR1 SGHNT, CDR2 YENEEA. For the CDR3, the DNA is TGTGCCAGCAGCTTCACACAGGGATCCGAGCAGTACTTC. Its translation is CASSFTQGSEQYF.

There are many counts of this clone. This chain links TRBV4-1 with TRBJ1-3, with D perhaps matching TRBD1 (5 bases). The CDR3 runs to 16 residues. Trimming took 3 bases from V and 3 from J, leaving 15 bases between them. Germline V CDR1 and CDR2: MGHRA, YSYEKL. The CDR3 bases are TGCGCCAGCAGCCAGGCTCTAGGGGATCTTGGAAACACCATATATTTT. It is translated as CASSQALGDLGNTIYF.

The sample holds many counts of this clone. The rearrangement uses TRBV24-1 and TRBJ2-1, with 7 bases fitting TRBD1. V was pared by 1 base and J by 10 bases, with 9 bases of the junction left unmatched. The germline V gene has CDR1 KGHDR and CDR2 SFDVKD. The CDR3 sequence is 15 residues long. The CDR3 sequence: CATSDFSDRPGEQFF. Here the CDR3 DNA reads TGTGCCACCAGTGATTTTTCGGACAGGCCAGGGGAGCAGTTCTTC.

The sample holds a few counts of this clone. The chain links TRBV6-1 to TRBJ2-7; 10 nucleotides align to TRBD1. Losses at the gene ends were 8 bases for V and 4 bases for J; bases not matched to a gene: 5. This CDR3 comprises 13 residues. The germline V gene encodes CDR1 MNHNS and CDR2 SASEGT. CDR3 region: CASPGTGDYEQYF. The CDR3 DNA is TGTGCCAGCCCCGGGACAGGGGATTACGAGCAGTACTTC.

About this clone: One end of the junction is discordant with germline, which a read error may explain. The chain links TRBV20-1 to TRBJ2-7; possibly TRBD1 or TRBD2 for D (5 bases each). The CDR3 loop spans 14 amino acids. Germline V CDR1 and CDR2: DFQATT, SNEGSKA (reference sequence). CDR3 DNA sequence: TGCAGTGCTAGAGTGGAGGACATGGGATACGAGCATTACTTC. It yields the protein CSARVEDMGYEHYF.